This TCR beta chain was captured in a study of blood T cell repertoires in COVID-19. Study at large: COVID-19 samples collected from the United States, Italy and Spain covered acute and convalescent phases. PBMCs, B-cell-depleted T cells, or T cells provided the cDNA or gDNA that made up the material.

On this clone itself: An end of the junction does not agree with germline; a read error may underlie this.

This CDR3 is 12 amino acids long. Germline CDR1 reads MNHNY; CDR2 reads SVGAGI (reference sequence). How the authors handled the data: The authors estimated nucleated cell counts from reference gene primer amplification. Data came from immunoSEQ multiplex PCR; TCRdb stores just in-frame clones and leaves some out. V and J calls and clone size come straight from that table; D and trimming were deduced from the DNA. This table holds approximately 220,000 clones, 85% to 90% found once. The clonotype comes from a man aged 45-65 years with acute or convalescent COVID-19. The J gene is TRBJ1-2, the V gene TRBV6-6, with 7 bases fitting TRBD1. Material: peripheral blood. CDR3 amino acids: CASSLTTGELAF. The CDR3 coding sequence is TGTGCCAGCAGTCTTACCACAGGGGAGCTCGCCTTC.